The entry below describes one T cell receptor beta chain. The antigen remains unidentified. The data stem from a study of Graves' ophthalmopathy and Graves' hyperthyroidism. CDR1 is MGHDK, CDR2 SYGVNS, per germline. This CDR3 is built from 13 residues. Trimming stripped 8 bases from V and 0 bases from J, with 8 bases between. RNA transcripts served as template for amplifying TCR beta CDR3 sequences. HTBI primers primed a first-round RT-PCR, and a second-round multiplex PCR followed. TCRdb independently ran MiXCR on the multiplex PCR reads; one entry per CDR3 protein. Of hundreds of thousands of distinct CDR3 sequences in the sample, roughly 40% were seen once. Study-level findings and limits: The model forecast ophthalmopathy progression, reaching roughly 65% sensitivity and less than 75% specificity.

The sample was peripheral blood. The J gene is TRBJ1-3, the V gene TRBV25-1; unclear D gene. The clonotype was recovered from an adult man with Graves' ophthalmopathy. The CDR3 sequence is CASGDYSGNTIYF. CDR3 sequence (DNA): TGTGCCAGCGGAGATTACTCTGGAAACACCATATATTTT.